Each of the 8 T cell receptor beta chains below was sequenced from the same sample in a study of a mutant IDH1 vaccine in newly diagnosed glioma (dated by TCRdb to the early 2020s). Sample time point, as interpreted from the label and publication: baseline, week 1 (first vaccination visit). The treatment or condition label, read with the paper, signifies: pre-vaccination baseline after standard-of-care therapy. Libraries were built with the immunoSEQ multiplex PCR assay. As stored in TCRdb, this immuneACCESS dataset retains in-frame rearrangements with V and J assigned. A fraction of the clones does not appear; measured against another copy, unresolved V genes explain less than half of the discrepancy, and the remainder lacks a known reason. For this sample the table gives some 59,000 clones, of which approximately 78% were detected only once. In total, the top ten clones hold roughly 19% of the sample.

This specimen was PBMCs, taken from a glioma patient treated with radiotherapy, temozolomide or both. The source is a man aged 18 to 29 with glioma.

This chain links TRBV7-9 with TRBJ2-7, with 15 bases fitting TRBD2. The CDR3 covers 17 residues. With V trimmed by 8 bases and J by 3 bases, 11 bases remained unmatched. Germline values: CDR1 SEHNR, CDR2 FQNEAQ (reference sequence). CDR3 nucleotides: TGTGCCAGCGGTGGGGTCGGGACTAGCGGGGGGTACTACGAGCAGTACTTC. Translating it yields CASGGVGTSGGYYEQYF. Looking up the rest from reference TRBV7-9 and TRBJ2-7 gives the full variable domain: DTGVSQNPRHKITKRGQNVTFRCDPISEHNRLYWYRQTLGQGPEFLTYFQNEAQLEKSRLLSDRFSAERPKGSFSTLEIQRTEQGDSAMYLCASGGVGTSGGYYEQYFGPGTRLTVT.

This chain connects TRBV19 to TRBJ2-7, with a possible D match to TRBD1 (6 bases). Germline values: CDR1 LNHDA, CDR2 SQIVND (reference sequence). Trimming took 6 bases from V and 3 from J, leaving 12 bases between them. The CDR3 sequence is 13 residues long. CDR3 sequence (DNA): TGTGCCAGTAGGAGAAGGACAGACTACGAGCAGTACTTC. This codes for CASRRRTDYEQYF.

This clone was counted a few times. The chain uses TRBV29-1 and TRBJ2-1; 8 positions match TRBD2. CDR3 length: 12 residues. Germline loops: CDR1 SQVTM, CDR2 ANQGSEA. J was trimmed by 10 bases and V by 4 bases; bases with no gene match: 6. The CDR3 nucleotides are TGCAGCGTTGGGGGACTAGTAGGAGAGCAGTTCTTC. It encodes CSVGGLVGEQFF.

The chain carries TRBV19 and TRBJ1-1, with TRBD1 identical over 10 bases. J gave up 3 bases and V 6 bases, and 10 bases lay outside the gene matches. CDR1 and CDR2 (germline): LNHDA, SQIVND (reference sequence). The CDR3 runs to 16 residues. The CDR3, as DNA: TGTGCCAGTAGCCCACGGGACAGGGGACGCCACACTGAAGCTTTCTTT. Its translation is CASSPRDRGRHTEAFF. Complete variable domain (other parts from reference TRBV19 and TRBJ1-1): DGGITQSPKYLFRKEGQNVTLSCEQNLNHDAMYWYRQDPGQGLRLIYYSQIVNDFQKGDIAEGYSVSREKKESFPLTVTSAQKNPTAFYLCASSPRDRGRHTEAFFGQGTRLTVV.

The chain employs TRBV7-8 and TRBJ1-5, with no clear D. V lost 5 bases, J lost 3 bases, and 17 bases lay in between. Germline V CDR1 and CDR2: SGHVS, FQNEAQ. CDR3 length: 16 amino acids. In DNA form, the CDR3 reads TGTGCCAGCAGCCGTCTGGAAGGAGGGTTCAATCAGCCCCAGCATTTT. It translates to CASSRLEGGFNQPQHF.

The chain is built from TRBV7-2 and TRBJ1-1; TRBD1 might be the D (5 bases). Trimming took 3 bases from V and 4 from J, leaving 15 bases between them. Germline CDR1 is SGHTA and CDR2 is FQGNSA. The CDR3 contains 15 residues. The DNA of the CDR3 is TGTGCCAGCAGCTTGATGGGCTCCGGGGCCACTGAAGCTTTCTTT. Amino acid sequence: CASSLMGSGATEAFF.

V and J are TRBV29-1 and TRBJ2-3; D not certain. CDR1 and CDR2 (germline): SQVTM, ANQGSEA. The CDR3 runs 14 residues. The V and J ends lost 0 bases and 2 bases respectively, with 9 bases between them. CDR3 DNA: TGCAGCGTTGAAGACCCGTACCACACAGATACGCAGTATTTT. It yields the protein CSVEDPYHTDTQYF.

The J gene is TRBJ1-5, the V gene TRBV6-6; unclear D gene. V was cut by 2 bases and J by 5 bases, with 16 bases left in between. Germline V lookup: CDR1 MNHNY, CDR2 SVGAGI (reference sequence). The CDR3 totals 16 residues. CDR3 DNA sequence: TGTGCCAGCAGTTACAGAGGAGGGTTTCAGGATCAGCCCCAGCATTTT. Translated: CASSYRGGFQDQPQHF.